These 8 T cell receptor beta chains originate from one sample sequenced in a study of blood T cell repertoires in COVID-19. The data were produced by immunoSEQ multiplex PCR, yet TCRdb's version contains in-frame clones alone and is incomplete. The sample has some 160,000 clones; about 82% are singletons. The sequenced sample consisted of PBMCs or T cells enriched from blood (not recorded which). Receptors were obtained from a woman aged 40 to 49 who had recovered from COVID-19.

The CDR3 region is CASSLPAGGQEQFF. The CDR3 nucleotides are TGTGCCAGCAGCCTCCCAGCGGGGGGGCAAGAGCAGTTCTTC. The chain has TRBV5-6 and TRBJ2-1; 10 bases map to TRBD2. Germline V CDR1 and CDR2: SGHDT, YYEEEE. CDR3 length: 14 amino acids. With V trimmed by 4 bases and J by 10 bases, 8 bases remained unmatched.

The chain joins TRBV4-1 to TRBJ2-3; 10 bases map to TRBD2. J was trimmed by 2 bases and V by 1 base; bases with no gene match: 6. CDR3 length equals 17 residues. Germline values: CDR1 MGHRA, CDR2 YSYEKL. CDR3 in amino acids: CASSQAATSGFTDTQYF. CDR3 nucleotide sequence: TGCGCCAGCAGCCAAGCCGCGACTAGCGGGTTCACAGATACGCAGTATTTT.

The chain links TRBV5-1 to TRBJ2-1; tentative D call: TRBD2 (6 bases). CDR1 and CDR2 from the germline V gene are SGHRS and YFSETQ. This CDR3 is 13 amino acids long. V dropped 7 bases and J dropped 5 bases, with 13 bases sitting between them. CDR3 sequence (DNA): TGCGCCAGCTCTCCAGGGAGGCACAATGAGCAGTTCTTC. Translated: CASSPGRHNEQFF. Together with reference TRBV5-1 and TRBJ2-1, the CDR3 gives the full variable domain: KAGVTQTPRYLIKTRGQQVTLSCSPISGHRSVSWYQQTPGQGLQFLFEYFSETQRNKGNFPGRFSGRQFSNSRSEMNVSTLELGDSALYLCASSPGRHNEQFFGPGTRLTVL.

The J gene is TRBJ1-2, the V gene TRBV5-1; 8 bases map to TRBD1. J gave up 8 bases and V 2 bases, and 8 bases lay outside the gene matches. Germline V CDR1 and CDR2: SGHRS, YFSETQ. The CDR3 runs to 14 residues. CDR3 amino acids: CASSLLTGERGYTF. The CDR3, as DNA: TGCGCCAGCAGCTTATTGACAGGGGAACGAGGCTACACCTTC. The full variable domain, rest sourced from reference TRBV5-1 and TRBJ1-2, is KAGVTQTPRYLIKTRGQQVTLSCSPISGHRSVSWYQQTPGQGLQFLFEYFSETQRNKGNFPGRFSGRQFSNSRSEMNVSTLELGDSALYLCASSLLTGERGYTFGSGTRLTVV.

This clone came up once. The chain carries TRBV15 and TRBJ1-1, with 8 nucleotides matching TRBD1. Germline V gene data show CDR1 as LNHNV and CDR2 as YYDKDF (reference sequence). The ends lost 0 bases at V and 0 bases at J; junction bases unmatched: 9. The CDR3 has 18 residues. The CDR3 loop reads CATSREGFRTGMNTEAFF. In DNA form, the CDR3 reads TGTGCCACCAGCAGAGAAGGCTTCCGGACAGGGATGAACACTGAAGCTTTCTTT.

The CDR3 here is CAWSVRETQYF. The CDR3 nucleotides are TGTGCCTGGAGTGTACGGGAGACCCAGTACTTC. The J gene is TRBJ2-5, the V gene TRBV30; D remains ambiguous. Germline V gives CDR1 GTSNPN, CDR2 SVGIG (reference sequence). The CDR3 runs 11 residues. V lost 0 bases and J 5 bases, leaving 4 bases between the germline ends.

This chain joins TRBV25-1 and TRBJ2-2, with 12 bases that match TRBD1. Germline-derived CDR1 and CDR2 are MGHDK and SYGVNS. After removal of 4 bases from V and 4 bases from J, the junction contained 10 bases not matched to a gene. The CDR3 has 18 residues. CDR3 sequence: CASSGGGQGAVITGELFF. As DNA, the CDR3 is TGTGCCAGCAGTGGAGGGGGACAGGGGGCGGTTATCACCGGGGAGCTGTTTTTT.

In its sample, this clone was seen many times. This chain joins TRBV11-1 and TRBJ2-7; D possibly corresponds to TRBD2 (5 bases). The CDR3 totals 15 residues. Deletions cut 1 base from V and 3 bases from J, with 13 bases between. Germline values: CDR1 SGHAT, CDR2 FQDESV (reference sequence). The CDR3 loop reads CASSLEAIRGYEQYF. CDR3 DNA sequence: TGTGCCAGCAGCTTAGAAGCGATTCGGGGCTACGAGCAGTACTTC.